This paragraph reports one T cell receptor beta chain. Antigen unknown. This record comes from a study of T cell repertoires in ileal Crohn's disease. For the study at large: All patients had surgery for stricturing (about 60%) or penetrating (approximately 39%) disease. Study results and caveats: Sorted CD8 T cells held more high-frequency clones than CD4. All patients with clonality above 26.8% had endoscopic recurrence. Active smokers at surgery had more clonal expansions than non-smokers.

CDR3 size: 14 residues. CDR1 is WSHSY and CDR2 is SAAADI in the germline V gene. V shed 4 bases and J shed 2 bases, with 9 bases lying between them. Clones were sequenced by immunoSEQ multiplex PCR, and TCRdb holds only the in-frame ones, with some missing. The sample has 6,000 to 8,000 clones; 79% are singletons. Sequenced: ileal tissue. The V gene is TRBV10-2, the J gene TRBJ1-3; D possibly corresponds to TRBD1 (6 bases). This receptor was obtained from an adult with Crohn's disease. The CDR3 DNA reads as TGCGCCAGCAGTGCCCAGGGGCCTGGAAACACCATATATTTT. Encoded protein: CASSAQGPGNTIYF.